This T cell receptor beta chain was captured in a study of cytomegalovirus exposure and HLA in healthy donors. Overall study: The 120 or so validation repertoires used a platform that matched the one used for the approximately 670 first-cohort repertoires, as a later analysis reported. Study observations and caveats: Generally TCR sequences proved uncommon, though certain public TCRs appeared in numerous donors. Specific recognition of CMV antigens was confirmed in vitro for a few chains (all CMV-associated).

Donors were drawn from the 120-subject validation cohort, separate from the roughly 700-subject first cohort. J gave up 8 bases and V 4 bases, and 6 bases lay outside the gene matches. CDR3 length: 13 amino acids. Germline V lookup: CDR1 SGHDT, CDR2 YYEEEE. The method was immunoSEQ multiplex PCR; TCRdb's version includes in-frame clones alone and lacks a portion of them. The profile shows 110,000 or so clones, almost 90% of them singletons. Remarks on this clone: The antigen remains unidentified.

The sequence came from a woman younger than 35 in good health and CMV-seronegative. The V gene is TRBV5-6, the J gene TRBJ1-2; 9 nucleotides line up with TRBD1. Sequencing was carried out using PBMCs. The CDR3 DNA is TGTGCCAGCAGCCAACAGGGGGCACAGGGCTACACCTTC. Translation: CASSQQGAQGYTF.